The clone carrying this T cell receptor (beta chain) was seen only once. This CDR3 comprises 13 residues. Germline CDR1 LGHNA, CDR2 YSLEER. V gave up 1 base and J gave up 7 bases, with 10 bases separating them. Profiling relied on immunoSEQ multiplex PCR, and the TCRdb table lists in-frame clones only, not all of them. The sample includes just over 90,000 clones, roughly nine tenths of them seen just once. The data were obtained in a study of T cell changes during pregnancy in multiple sclerosis. Source: peripheral blood, taken after pregnancy. This TCR was sampled from a female donor in good health, enrolled as a control in a pregnancy study. The genes are TRBV4-3 and TRBJ2-5; possibly TRBD1 for D (6 bases). CDR3 nucleotides: TGCGCCAGCAGCCAAGGGACAGCGCGGACCCAGTACTTC. Translated, it gives CASSQGTARTQYF.